This entry is about one TCR beta chain. Study processing details: It was from reference gene primer amplification that nucleated cell counts were estimated. Profiling relied on immunoSEQ multiplex PCR, and the TCRdb table lists in-frame clones only, not all of them. The DNA was the basis for D and trimming; V, J and clone size are from that table. This sample has about 220,000 clones, with around 85% found just once. The data derive from a study of blood T cell repertoires in COVID-19. V was clipped by 4 bases and J by 4 bases; unmatched bases: 11. Looked up from germline, CDR1 is GTSNPN and CDR2 is SVGIG (reference sequence). The CDR3 is made up of 15 amino acids.

This sequence originates from a middle-aged woman with acute COVID-19. Sequenced: PBMCs or T cells enriched from blood (not recorded which). This rearrangement joins TRBV30 to TRBJ1-2; 8 bases line up with TRBD1. Written as DNA, the CDR3 is TGTGCCTGGAACCTCCCAGGGGGCGGGAGCTATGGCTACACCTTC. Amino acids: CAWNLPGGGSYGYTF.